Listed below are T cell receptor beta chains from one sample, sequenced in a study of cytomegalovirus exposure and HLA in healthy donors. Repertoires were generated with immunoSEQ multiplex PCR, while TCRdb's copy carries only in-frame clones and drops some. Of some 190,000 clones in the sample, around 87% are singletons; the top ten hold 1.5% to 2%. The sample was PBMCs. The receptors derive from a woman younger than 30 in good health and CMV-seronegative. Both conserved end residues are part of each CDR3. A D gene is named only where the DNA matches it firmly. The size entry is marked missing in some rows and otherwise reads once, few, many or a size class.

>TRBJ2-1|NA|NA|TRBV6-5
CASSLDESGINEQFF
TGTGCCAGCAGTTTAGACGAGTCGGGGATAAATGAGCAGTTCTTC
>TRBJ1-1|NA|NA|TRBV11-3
CASSVALRANTEAFF
TGTGCCAGCAGCGTCGCCCTGAGGGCGAACACTGAAGCTTTCTTT
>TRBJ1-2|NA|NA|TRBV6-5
CASSYDPGNNYGYTF
TGTGCCAGCAGTTACGACCCAGGGAATAACTATGGCTACACCTTC
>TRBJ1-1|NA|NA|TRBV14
CASSTPGQNTEAFF
TGTGCCAGCAGCACCCCGGGACAGAACACTGAAGCTTTCTTT
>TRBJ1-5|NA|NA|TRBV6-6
CASTRRAGAEQPQHF
TGTGCCAGCACCAGACGAGCAGGGGCGGAGCAGCCCCAGCATTTT
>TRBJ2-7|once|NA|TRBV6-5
CASSYSEGGGNEQYF
TGTGCCAGCAGTTACTCTGAGGGGGGGGGAAACGAGCAGTACTTC
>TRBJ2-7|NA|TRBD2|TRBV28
CASSLGTSRYEQYF
TGTGCCAGCAGTTTAGGGACTAGCAGGTACGAGCAGTACTTC
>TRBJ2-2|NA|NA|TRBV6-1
CASSEKGRANGELFF
TGTGCCAGCAGTGAAAAAGGCAGGGCTAACGGGGAGCTGTTTTTT
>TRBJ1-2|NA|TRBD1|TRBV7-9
CSSSLLQGFRYTF
TGTTCCAGCAGCTTATTACAGGGGTTCCGCTACACCTTC
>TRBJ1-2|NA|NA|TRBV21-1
CASSKEGQGGEGYTF
TGTGCCAGCAGCAAAGAGGGGCAGGGAGGGGAAGGCTACACCTTC
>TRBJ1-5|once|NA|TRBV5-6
CASSLRGAGRQPQHF
TGTGCCAGCAGCTTGAGAGGGGCAGGGAGGCAGCCCCAGCATTTT
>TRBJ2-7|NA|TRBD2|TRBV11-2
CASSSSGTSGANTYEQYF
TGTGCCAGCAGCTCGTCGGGGACTAGCGGGGCGAATACCTACGAGCAGTACTTC
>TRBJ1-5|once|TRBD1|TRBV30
CAWSDGTGINQPQHF
TGTGCCTGGAGTGACGGGACAGGTATCAATCAGCCCCAGCATTTT
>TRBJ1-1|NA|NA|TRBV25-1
CASNQGLGTEAFF
TGTGCCAGCAATCAGGGGCTGGGCACTGAAGCTTTCTTT
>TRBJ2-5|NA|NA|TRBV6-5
CASSYGLKETQYF
TGTGCCAGCAGTTACGGGCTGAAAGAGACCCAGTACTTC
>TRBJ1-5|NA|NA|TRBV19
CASIRTWESNQPQHF
TGTGCCAGTATCCGGACCTGGGAGAGCAATCAGCCCCAGCATTTT
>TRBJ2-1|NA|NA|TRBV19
CASSGDGGGRDEQFF
TGTGCCAGTTCCGGAGATGGGGGGGGCCGGGATGAGCAGTTCTTC
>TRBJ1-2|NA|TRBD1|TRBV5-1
CASSFPGQGISGYTF
TGCGCCAGCAGCTTCCCGGGACAGGGGATTAGTGGCTACACCTTC